Below are 5 T cell receptor beta chains sequenced from a single sample in a study of blood T cell repertoires in COVID-19. Here immunoSEQ multiplex PCR was the method, and the copy in TCRdb shows in-frame clones only, minus some. The sample lists roughly 68,000 clones; roughly 80% were seen once. The sample taken for sequencing was PBMCs or T cells enriched from blood (not recorded which). Every receptor here comes from a middle-aged woman with acute COVID-19.

The chain carries TRBV19 and TRBJ1-5; tentatively, D is TRBD1 (6 bases). Trimming removed 4 bases from V and 6 bases from J, with 19 bases in between. Looked up from germline, CDR1 is LNHDA and CDR2 is SQIVND (reference sequence). This CDR3 contains 16 residues. The CDR3 region has the DNA TGTGCCAGTAGTAGCTCCTCCCCAGGGGTAGGTCAGCCCCAGCATTTT. This translates into CASSSSSPGVGQPQHF. The variable domain in full, completed from reference TRBV19 and TRBJ1-5, reads DGGITQSPKYLFRKEGQNVTLSCEQNLNHDAMYWYRQDPGQGLRLIYYSQIVNDFQKGDIAEGYSVSREKKESFPLTVTSAQKNPTAFYLCASSSSSPGVGQPQHFGDGTRLSIL.

This clone was detected only a few times. V is TRBV5-1 and J is TRBJ2-2; no definite D call. The CDR3 runs 15 residues. CDR1 and CDR2 from the germline V gene are SGHRS and YFSETQ. Trimming shortened V by 3 bases and J by 1 base, and 10 bases separated the two germline ends. In DNA, the CDR3 is TGCGCCAGCAGCTGGAGCTGGGTGAACACCGGGGAGCTGTTTTTT. Its protein is CASSWSWVNTGELFF. The full variable domain, completed using reference TRBV5-1 and TRBJ2-2, is KAGVTQTPRYLIKTRGQQVTLSCSPISGHRSVSWYQQTPGQGLQFLFEYFSETQRNKGNFPGRFSGRQFSNSRSEMNVSTLELGDSALYLCASSWSWVNTGELFFGEGSRLTVL.

This sequence joins TRBV28 and TRBJ2-1, with 15 bases lining up with TRBD2. The CDR3 is 17 amino acids. Trimming removed 5 bases from V and 2 bases from J; junction bases left unmatched: 4. Germline-derived CDR1 and CDR2 are MDHEN and SYDVKM. Here the CDR3 reads CASSPWTSGGAYNEQFF. Here the CDR3 DNA reads TGTGCCAGCAGTCCCTGGACTAGCGGGGGGGCCTACAATGAGCAGTTCTTC. Variable domain in full (rest from reference TRBV28 and TRBJ2-1): DVKVTQSSRYLVKRTGEKVFLECVQDMDHENMFWYRQDPGLGLRLIYFSYDVKMKEKGDIPEGYSVSREKKERFSLILESASTNQTSMYLCASSPWTSGGAYNEQFFGPGTRLTVL.

The chain couples TRBV10-3 to TRBJ2-1, with D unresolved. Germline CDR1 reads ENHRY; CDR2 reads SYGVKD. The CDR3 covers 15 residues. V lost 3 bases and J 2 bases, leaving 11 bases between the germline ends. Here the CDR3 reads CAISERLVAYNEQFF. CDR3 sequence (DNA): TGTGCCATCAGTGAAAGGCTAGTGGCCTACAATGAGCAGTTCTTC.

This clone was seen a handful of times. The chain recombines TRBV5-1 with TRBJ1-2; TRBD1 is a possible D gene (6 bases). The germline gives CDR1 SGHRS, CDR2 YFSETQ. V was cut by 2 bases and J by 2 bases, with 10 bases left in between. The CDR3 consists of 14 residues. The DNA for the CDR3 is TGCGCCAGCAGCTTACAGGGACGGAACTATGGCTACACCTTC. It is translated as CASSLQGRNYGYTF.